This is a list of T cell receptor beta chains from one sample in a study of blood T cell repertoires in COVID-19. The protocol was immunoSEQ multiplex PCR, while the TCRdb copy is restricted to in-frame clones and leaves out a portion. The data show 250,000 to 350,000 clones, approximately 85% seen once. The sequencing sample was made of PBMCs or T cells enriched from blood (not recorded which). The origin of the receptors is a woman in her thirties who had recovered from COVID-19. CDR3s include the opening cysteine and the closing phenylalanine or tryptophan.

J,V,length,CDR3
TRBJ1-1,TRBV7-9,14,CASSLGQLNTEAFF
TRBJ1-1,TRBV19,15,CASSLWTGKNTEAFF
TRBJ1-1,TRBV12-3/TRBV12-4,13,CASSFGGNTEAFF
TRBJ2-1,TRBV7-3,17,CASSLTQGLPRDGEQFF
TRBJ1-1,TRBV4-1,13,CASKGGGNTEAFF
TRBJ1-3,TRBV5-1,13,CASSLDPGGTIYF
TRBJ1-5,TRBV6-2/TRBV6-3,13,CASSYSGHRAQHF
TRBJ2-2,TRBV27,13,CASSLYMTGELFF
TRBJ1-3,TRBV5-5,17,CATTELWGHYSGNTIYF
TRBJ1-1,TRBV15,14,CATSRGQVLEEAFF
TRBJ1-1,TRBV19,14,CASSSTGVYTEAFF
TRBJ1-1,TRBV9,13,CASSQGVNTEAFF
TRBJ1-1,TRBV6-5,14,CASRLQGATTEAFF
TRBJ2-7,TRBV27,17,CASSLYPSGIASYEQYF
TRBJ2-5,TRBV7-9,15,CASSPRTGSQETQYF
TRBJ1-1,TRBV19,16,CASSTPRKSMNTEAFF
TRBJ2-2,TRBV9,19,CASSVVGGDRPRNTGELFF
TRBJ2-1,TRBV27,12,CASSFSSREQFF
TRBJ1-1,TRBV6-5,14,CASRAGTANTEAFF
TRBJ1-3,TRBV5-1,13,CASRPGSGNTIYF
TRBJ1-5,TRBV28,14,CASTRLSEGQPQHF
TRBJ1-1,TRBV6-1,17,CASSENGLGTGPSGAFF
TRBJ2-3,TRBV18,17,CASSQYGNRGLTDTQYF
TRBJ1-5,TRBV24-1,19,CATSDSGGDRVDGNQPQHF
TRBJ2-7,TRBV27,14,CASRLDSGLREQYF
TRBJ1-2,TRBV7-2,14,CASSGRTGVLGYTF
TRBJ2-3,TRBV10-3,15,CAISELTRRLDTQYF
TRBJ1-1,TRBV7-2,13,CASSPLGQGVAFF
TRBJ2-3,TRBV24-1,12,CASSPGTDTQYF
TRBJ1-1,TRBV10-3,13,CAIVGQPNTEAFF
TRBJ1-2,TRBV4-1,13,CASSQRENYGYTF
TRBJ1-1,TRBV30,14,CAWSFPDRGTEAFF
TRBJ1-1,TRBV9,16,CASSAGGQGVNTEAFF
TRBJ2-7,TRBV29-1,15,CSVGGKAPASYEQYF
TRBJ1-6,TRBV2,13,CASSEAAGSPLHF
TRBJ1-2,TRBV5-4,17,CASSSSPWTGRDYGYTF
TRBJ2-3,TRBV2,15,CASSLRGAFTDTQYF
TRBJ1-5,TRBV18,14,CASSPRGGNQPQHF
TRBJ1-5,TRBV9,13,CASSGSESLPQHF
TRBJ1-1,TRBV28,14,CASSWLQRNTEAFF